The 27 T cell receptor beta chains below were found in one sample sequenced in a study of T cell repertoires in cytomegalovirus infection. TCRdb fed the reads into MiXCR, producing one record per CDR3 protein. The sample has 45,000 to 75,000 distinct CDR3 sequences; about 30% are singletons. These receptors have no identified antigens. The sample consisted of PBMCs, sequenced either directly or after in vitro stimulation (not recorded which). These receptors were taken from a human donor in good health (CMV status not recorded). Some clones in this sample may be carry-over from other donors' samples.

This clonotype turned up a few times. The genes are TRBV7-2 and TRBJ2-3; 7 nucleotides align to TRBD1. Looked up from germline, CDR1 is SGHTA and CDR2 is FQGNSA. This CDR3 is built from 15 residues. Germline trimming cut 5 bases from V and 2 bases from J; bases unmatched to any gene: 7. The CDR3 here is CASSVRGQLTDTQYF. The DNA for the CDR3 is TGTGCCAGCAGCGTAAGGGGGCAACTCACAGATACGCAGTATTTT.

This chain links TRBV13 with TRBJ2-3, with TRBD1 as a possible D gene (6 bases). V gave up 4 bases and J gave up 6 bases, with 26 bases separating them. Germline assignment: CDR1 PRHDT and CDR2 FYEKMQ (reference sequence). CDR3 length equals 18 residues. The CDR3 coding sequence is TGTGCCAGCAGCTCCACCTTCAATAGGGGGACCCCGTCGGATACGCAGTATTTT. Its protein product is CASSSTFNRGTPSDTQYF.

This chain's CDR3 is CASRRRTRNTGELFF. CDR3 in DNA: TGTGCCAGCAGACGAAGGACCCGGAACACCGGGGAGCTGTTTTTT. The chain uses TRBV12-3 or TRBV12-4 and TRBJ2-2, with D hard to call. This CDR3 is built from 15 residues. Trimming took off 6 bases at V and 1 base at J, with 12 bases between the two ends.

As for this clonotype: A much larger clone is a single base away; this may be a read error. The chain carries TRBV2 and TRBJ2-1, with 11 bases aligning to TRBD2. The length of the CDR3 is 15 residues. V lost 6 bases to trimming and J lost 1 base; unmatched junction nucleotides: 2. Germline lookup yields CDR1 SNHLY and CDR2 FYNNEI. CDR3 in DNA: TGTGCCAGCAGCGGGACTAGCGGATCCTACAATGAGCAGTTCTTC. It specifies CASSGTSGSYNEQFF.

The rearrangement joins TRBV7-9 to TRBJ1-1, with unresolved D. The CDR3 has 10 amino acids. Germline CDR1 SEHNR, CDR2 FQNEAQ (reference sequence). The ends were cut back, 8 bases at V and 7 bases at J, with 8 bases in the middle. The CDR3 loop reads CASSRGEAFF. Written as DNA, the CDR3 is TGTGCCAGCTCTAGAGGTGAAGCTTTCTTT.

V gene TRBV4-1 combines with J gene TRBJ1-3; D not certain. The germline V and J ends were trimmed by 6 bases and 3 bases, with 12 bases remaining between them. This CDR3 contains 14 residues. The germline CDR1 and CDR2 sequences are MGHRA and YSYEKL. CDR3 DNA: TGCGCCAGCAGAGAGAGGACCGGTGGAAACACCATATATTTT. Encoded protein: CASRERTGGNTIYF.

The chain combines TRBV7-2 with TRBJ2-7, with a weak D call TRBD1 (5 bases). Trimming cost V 0 bases and J 9 bases, with 18 bases left between them. The CDR3 is 15 residues long. Germline values: CDR1 SGHTA, CDR2 FQGNSA. The CDR3 DNA reads as TGTGCCAGCAGCTTAGCGGGCCAAGCCAGGGCTGGGCAGTACTTC. Amino acids: CASSLAGQARAGQYF.

V usage is TRBV28 and J usage is TRBJ2-7; the D call may be TRBD1 or TRBD2 (5 bases each). The CDR3 is made up of 13 amino acids. The V end was cut by 6 bases, the J end by 3 bases, with 12 bases between. CDR1 is MDHEN and CDR2 is SYDVKM in the germline V gene. Here the CDR3 reads CASSPGRLYEQYF. In nucleotides, the CDR3 is TGTGCCAGCAGCCCGGGACGTCTCTACGAGCAGTACTTC.

The chain is built from TRBV20-1 and TRBJ2-7, with 9 bases that match TRBD1. Germline assignment: CDR1 DFQATT and CDR2 SNEGSKA (reference sequence). CDR3 size: 12 residues. The trim removed 7 bases at V and 3 bases at J, leaving 4 bases unmatched. CDR3 residues: CSGQGDNYEQYF. The CDR3 coding sequence is TGCAGTGGACAGGGGGATAACTACGAGCAGTACTTC.

The chain carries TRBV7-8 and TRBJ2-4, with 8 bases aligning to TRBD2. The CDR3 length is 19 residues. CDR1 and CDR2 (germline): SGHVS, FQNEAQ. The J segment lost 1 base and the V segment lost 5 bases, leaving 16 bases of the junction unmatched. Here the CDR3 reads CASSPLLADASEAKNIQYF. As DNA, the CDR3 is TGTGCCAGCAGCCCACTACTAGCGGACGCCTCGGAGGCCAAAAACATTCAGTACTTC. The complete variable domain, with remaining parts taken from reference TRBV7-8 and TRBJ2-4, reads GAGVSQSPRYKVAKRGQDVALRCDPISGHVSLFWYQQALGQGPEFLTYFQNEAQLDKSGLPSDRFFAERPEGSVSTLKIQRTQQEDSAVYLCASSPLLADASEAKNIQYFGAGTRLSVL.

This clonotype has more than one count but fewer than ten. The chain uses TRBV5-1 and TRBJ1-1; D remains unclear. From germline, CDR1 is SGHRS and CDR2 YFSETQ. Trimming stripped 0 bases from V and 0 bases from J, with 12 bases between. The CDR3 runs 16 residues. The CDR3 region has the DNA TGCGCCAGCAGCTTGGCGACTACAGCGGTGAACACTGAAGCTTTCTTT. As protein: CASSLATTAVNTEAFF.

The chain's CDR3 is CASSQSLSGGVGDEQYF. The DNA of the CDR3 is TGTGCCAGCAGCCAATCGTTGTCTGGCGGGGTGGGTGACGAGCAGTACTTC. The chain recombines TRBV4-2 with TRBJ2-7; maybe TRBD2 (6 bases). Germline-derived CDR1 and CDR2 are LGHNA and YNFKEQ. This CDR3 is built from 17 residues. V was trimmed by 2 bases and J by 5 bases, leaving 22 bases between them.

This clonotype has only a few counts. The chain employs TRBV7-4 and TRBJ2-1, with 10 nucleotides matching TRBD2. The CDR3 consists of 15 residues. The V gene's germline CDR1 is SGHVT and CDR2 SQSDAQ. V lost 5 bases, J lost 6 bases, and 7 bases stayed unmatched. In nucleotides, the CDR3 is TGTGCCAGCAGCCGAGCGGGGGGGCCTAGCAATGAGCAGTTCTTC. Protein sequence: CASSRAGGPSNEQFF. The entire variable domain, with the rest obtained from reference TRBV7-4 and TRBJ2-1, is as follows: GAGVSQSPRYKVAKRGRDVALRCDSISGHVTLYWYRQTLGQGSEVLTYSQSDAQRDKSGRPSGRFSAERPERSVSTLKIQRTEQGDSAVYLCASSRAGGPSNEQFFGPGTRLTVL.

V gene TRBV27 combines with J gene TRBJ2-7; D is uncertain. The V gene's germline CDR1 is MNHEY and CDR2 SMNVEV (reference sequence). V lost 5 bases, J lost 5 bases, and 13 bases lay in between. This CDR3 is built from 13 residues. The chain's CDR3 is CASSLVPYDEQYF. CDR3 sequence (DNA): TGTGCCAGCAGTCTTGTACCTTACGACGAGCAGTACTTC.

This chain joins TRBV20-1 and TRBJ2-1; 9 bases fit TRBD2. There are 14 residues in the CDR3. CDR1 and CDR2 (germline): DFQATT, SNEGSKA (reference sequence). V lost 5 bases and J lost 3; bases outside the gene matches: 5. The DNA for the CDR3 is TGCAGTGCTCCGTTAGCGGGGGTCTACAATGAGCAGTTCTTC. This sequence encodes CSAPLAGVYNEQFF.

The gene calls are TRBV19 and TRBJ1-2; a weak D match, TRBD1 (5 bases). The CDR3 consists of 13 residues. The V and J ends lost 8 bases and 5 bases respectively, with 15 bases between them. Germline-derived CDR1 and CDR2 are LNHDA and SQIVND (reference sequence). The CDR3 region is CASARQGPYGYTF. DNA for the CDR3: TGTGCCAGTGCTCGGCAGGGACCGTATGGCTACACCTTC. The variable domain in full, completed from reference TRBV19 and TRBJ1-2, reads DGGITQSPKYLFRKEGQNVTLSCEQNLNHDAMYWYRQDPGQGLRLIYYSQIVNDFQKGDIAEGYSVSREKKESFPLTVTSAQKNPTAFYLCASARQGPYGYTFGSGTRLTVV.

This clonotype was counted a few times. The chain employs TRBV6-6 and TRBJ1-5; a weak D match, TRBD1 (5 bases). Germline lookup yields CDR1 MNHNY and CDR2 SVGAGI (reference sequence). The V and J ends lost 5 bases and 4 bases respectively, with 12 bases between them. The CDR3 extends over 14 amino acids. CDR3 coding DNA: TGTGCCAGCAGTGGCGGGACGGTGAATCAGCCCCAGCATTTT. Residues: CASSGGTVNQPQHF.

This clonotype has a handful of counts. This chain connects TRBV19 to TRBJ2-7, with TRBD1 identical over 7 bases. V shed 8 bases and J 2 bases; nucleotides not matched to a gene: 6. The CDR3 consists of 13 residues. Germline lookup yields CDR1 LNHDA and CDR2 SQIVND (reference sequence). The CDR3 region has the DNA TGTGCCAGTTCCGGGACAGAAGCCTACGAGCAGTACTTC. Its protein product is CASSGTEAYEQYF. Filled out from reference TRBV19 and TRBJ2-7, the complete variable domain reads DGGITQSPKYLFRKEGQNVTLSCEQNLNHDAMYWYRQDPGQGLRLIYYSQIVNDFQKGDIAEGYSVSREKKESFPLTVTSAQKNPTAFYLCASSGTEAYEQYFGPGTRLTVT.

The chain recombines TRBV7-2 with TRBJ2-7; TRBD2 agrees at 8 bases. Germline V gene sequence: CDR1 SGHTA, CDR2 FQGNSA. V shed 1 base, J shed 3 bases, and the junction held 2 bases outside the gene matches. The CDR3 runs 14 residues. CDR3 nucleotide sequence: TGTGCCAGCAGCTTAGAACTAGCGGACTACGAGCAGTACTTC. This sequence encodes CASSLELADYEQYF.

A few counts support this clonotype. V is TRBV6-5 and J is TRBJ1-5; 8 bases are a match to TRBD1. V lost 2 bases to trimming and J lost 2 bases; unmatched junction nucleotides: 14. The CDR3 spans 19 residues. Germline V gene lookup returns CDR1 MNHEY and CDR2 SVGAGI. CDR3 nucleotide sequence: TGTGCCAGCAGTTACGTCGATTTCAGGGGGCGGGAGGGCAATCAGCCCCAGCATTTT. Residues: CASSYVDFRGREGNQPQHF.

This sequence joins TRBV10-3 and TRBJ2-3; 14 bases line up with TRBD2. V lost 4 bases, J lost 6 bases, and 6 bases stayed unmatched. This CDR3 comprises 16 residues. Per germline, CDR1 ENHRY and CDR2 SYGVKD. CDR3 bases: TGTGCCATCAGTGGGAAAGGGACTAGCGGGAGTGATACGCAGTATTTT. Translation: CAISGKGTSGSDTQYF.

This clonotype was seen a few times. This chain uses TRBV19 with TRBJ2-4; 11 bases fit TRBD2. V lost 9 bases, J lost 0 bases, and 4 bases stayed unmatched. Germline loops: CDR1 LNHDA, CDR2 SQIVND (reference sequence). This CDR3 comprises 15 residues. Written as DNA, the CDR3 is TGTGCCAGCGGGACTAGCGGCTTAGCCAAAAACATTCAGTACTTC. Translated, it gives CASGTSGLAKNIQYF.

The chain uses TRBV7-2 and TRBJ2-1; D uncertain. The CDR3 has 16 residues. V was clipped by 2 bases and J by 0 bases, with 11 bases between them. Germline CDR1 SGHTA, CDR2 FQGNSA. CDR3 in amino acids: CASSLSPLGSYNEQFF. In nucleotides, the CDR3 is TGTGCCAGCAGCTTAAGTCCCTTAGGCTCCTACAATGAGCAGTTCTTC.

The chain couples TRBV11-3 to TRBJ2-5; 8 bases fit TRBD2. Looked up from germline, CDR1 is SGHNT and CDR2 is YENEEA. The CDR3 runs to 16 residues. Losses at the gene ends were 8 bases for V and 3 bases for J; bases not matched to a gene: 14. The CDR3 sequence is CASVWKERGSEETQYF. CDR3 nucleotide sequence: TGTGCCAGCGTCTGGAAGGAGCGGGGGTCGGAAGAGACCCAGTACTTC.

The chain couples TRBV2 to TRBJ2-5; perhaps TRBD2 as D (5 bases). Trimming took off 7 bases at V and 4 bases at J, with 13 bases between the two ends. The CDR3 length is 13 residues. Germline CDR1 is SNHLY and CDR2 is FYNNEI. Written as DNA, the CDR3 is TGTGCCAGCAACAGACTACCACGAGAGACCCAGTACTTC. Residues: CASNRLPRETQYF.

The chain has TRBV7-2 and TRBJ1-2, with TRBD1 identical over 9 bases. The V and J ends lost 5 bases and 3 bases, in that order; junction bases with no gene match: 4. Germline lookup yields CDR1 SGHTA and CDR2 FQGNSA. The CDR3 covers 14 residues. CDR3 DNA: TGTGCCAGCAGCCGAGGGACAGGGCACTATGGCTACACCTTC. It is translated as CASSRGTGHYGYTF. Complete variable domain (other parts from reference TRBV7-2 and TRBJ1-2): GAGVSQSPSNKVTEKGKDVELRCDPISGHTALYWYRQSLGQGLEFLIYFQGNSAPDKSGLPSDRFSAERTGGSVSTLTIQRTQQEDSAVYLCASSRGTGHYGYTFGSGTRLTVV.

This clonotype was counted at least ten times. This rearrangement joins TRBV11-3 to TRBJ2-1, with 7 nucleotides matching TRBD1. V shed 2 bases and J 1 base; nucleotides not matched to a gene: 2. The CDR3 loop spans 15 amino acids. Germline CDR1 reads SGHNT; CDR2 reads YENEEA. Written as DNA, the CDR3 is TGTGCCAGCAGCTTACAACAGGGGTCCTACAATGAGCAGTTCTTC. Protein: CASSLQQGSYNEQFF.